The following is a T cell receptor (beta chain) sequence with its context. This CDR3 is built from 16 residues. V was pared by 0 bases and J by 5 bases, with 17 bases between. Germline assignment: CDR1 SGHVS and CDR2 FQNEAQ. Sequenced by immunoSEQ multiplex PCR; TCRdb stores in-frame clones only, minus some. The repertoire has about 380,000 clones, more than 85% of them found once; the top ten carry 0.015% to 0.02%. This entry comes from a study of shared T cell receptors in the human thymus. The source material was thymocytes. This chain joins TRBV7-8 and TRBJ2-7; the D call may be TRBD1 or TRBD2 (5 bases each). The clonotype was recovered from a human donor. Written as DNA, the CDR3 is TGTGCCAGCAGCTTAGCCGACCGTGGGCCGGGACACGAGCAGTACTTC. It codes for CASSLADRGPGHEQYF.